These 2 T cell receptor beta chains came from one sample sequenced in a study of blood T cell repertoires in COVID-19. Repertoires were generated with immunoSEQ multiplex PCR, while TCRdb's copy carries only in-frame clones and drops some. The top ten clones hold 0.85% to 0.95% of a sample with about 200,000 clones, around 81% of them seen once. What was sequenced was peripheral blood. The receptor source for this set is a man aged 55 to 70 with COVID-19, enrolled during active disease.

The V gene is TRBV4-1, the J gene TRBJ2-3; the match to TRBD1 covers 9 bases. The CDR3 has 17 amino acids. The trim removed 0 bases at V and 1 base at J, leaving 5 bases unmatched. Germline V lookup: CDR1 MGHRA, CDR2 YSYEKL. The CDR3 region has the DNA TGCGCCAGCAGCCAAGAGGCACAGGGGGCGGGCACAGATACGCAGTATTTT. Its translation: CASSQEAQGAGTDTQYF.

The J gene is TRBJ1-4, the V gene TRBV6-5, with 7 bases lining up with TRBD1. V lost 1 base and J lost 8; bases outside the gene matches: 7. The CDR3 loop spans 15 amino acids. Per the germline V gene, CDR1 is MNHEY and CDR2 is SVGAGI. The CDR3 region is CASSYFWAGGEKLFF. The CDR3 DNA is TGTGCCAGCAGTTACTTCTGGGCAGGGGGAGAAAAACTGTTTTTT.